The next 3 T cell receptor beta chains were all read from a single sample in a study of blood T cells in healthy people across ages (dated by TCRdb to 2014 to 2015). Library construction relied on 5' RACE. These reads were obtained on an Illumina HiSeq 2500. A second PCR of roughly 7 to 11 cycles was performed with a sample-barcoded 5' primer and a J-beta primer mix. TCRdb trimmed the raw reads at Q25, called clones with MiXCR and kept productive beta chains. Every distinct CDR3 protein forms one entry, paired with its most common genes and DNA. The table for this sample lists 600,000 to 800,000 distinct CDR3 sequences; about 21% of them were counted only once. The ten largest clones take up approximately 3.7% of the sample. What was sequenced was blood. The origin of the receptors is an older man in good health.

The table lists this clonotype with a few counts. The chain is built from TRBV27 and TRBJ2-1; weak D call: TRBD2 (6 bases). V lost 4 bases and J lost 3, with 13 bases in between. The germline V gene has CDR1 MNHEY and CDR2 SMNVEV (reference sequence). CDR3 length: 15 amino acids. CDR3 in DNA: TGTGCCAGCAGTTGGACGGGAGACGGCTACAATGAGCAGTTCTTC. Translation: CASSWTGDGYNEQFF.

This chain joins TRBV5-5 and TRBJ1-5, with 8 bases lining up with TRBD1. The ends lost 3 bases at V and 3 bases at J; junction bases unmatched: 5. From germline, CDR1 is SGHKS and CDR2 YYEKEE (reference sequence). The CDR3 is 15 residues long. In DNA form, the CDR3 reads TGTGCCAGCAGCTGGGACAGGCCCAACAATCAGCCCCAGCATTTT. This sequence encodes CASSWDRPNNQPQHF.

This chain uses TRBV4-2 with TRBJ2-4, with 8 nucleotides matching TRBD2. Germline CDR1 LGHNA, CDR2 YNFKEQ. CDR3 size: 13 residues. The V segment lost 1 base and the J segment 13 bases; nucleotides outside the gene matches: 6. Written as DNA, the CDR3 is TGTGCCAGCAGCCAAGTAGCGGGACGCCAACAGTACTTC. It encodes CASSQVAGRQQYF.